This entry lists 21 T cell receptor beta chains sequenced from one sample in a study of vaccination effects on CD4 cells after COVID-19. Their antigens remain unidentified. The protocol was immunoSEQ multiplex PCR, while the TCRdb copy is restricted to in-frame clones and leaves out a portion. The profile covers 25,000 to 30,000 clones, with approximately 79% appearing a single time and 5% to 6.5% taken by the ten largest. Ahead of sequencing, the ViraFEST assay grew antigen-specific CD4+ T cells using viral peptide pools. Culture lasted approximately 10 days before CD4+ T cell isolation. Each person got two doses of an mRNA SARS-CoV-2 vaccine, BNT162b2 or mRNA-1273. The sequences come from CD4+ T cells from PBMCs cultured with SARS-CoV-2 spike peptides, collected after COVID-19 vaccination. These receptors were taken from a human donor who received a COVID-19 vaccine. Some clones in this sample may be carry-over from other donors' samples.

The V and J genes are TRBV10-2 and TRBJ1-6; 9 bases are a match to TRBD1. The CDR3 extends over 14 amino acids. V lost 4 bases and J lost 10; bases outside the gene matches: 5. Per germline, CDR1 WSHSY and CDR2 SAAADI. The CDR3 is CASSVTGGSSPLHF. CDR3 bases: TGCGCCAGCAGTGTAACAGGGGGCTCCTCACCCCTCCACTTT.

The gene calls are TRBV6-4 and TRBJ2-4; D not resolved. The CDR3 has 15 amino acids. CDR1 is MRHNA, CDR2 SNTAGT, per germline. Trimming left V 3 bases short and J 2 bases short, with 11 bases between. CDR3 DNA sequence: TGTGCCAGCAGTGAAGGTGGTATGACCAAAAACATTCAGTACTTC. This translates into CASSEGGMTKNIQYF.

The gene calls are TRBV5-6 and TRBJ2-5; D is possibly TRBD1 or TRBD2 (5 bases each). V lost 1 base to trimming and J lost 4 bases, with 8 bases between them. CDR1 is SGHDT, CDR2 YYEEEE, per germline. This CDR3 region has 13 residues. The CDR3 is CASSLQRGETQYF. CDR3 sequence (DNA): TGTGCCAGCAGCTTGCAGAGGGGAGAGACCCAGTACTTC.

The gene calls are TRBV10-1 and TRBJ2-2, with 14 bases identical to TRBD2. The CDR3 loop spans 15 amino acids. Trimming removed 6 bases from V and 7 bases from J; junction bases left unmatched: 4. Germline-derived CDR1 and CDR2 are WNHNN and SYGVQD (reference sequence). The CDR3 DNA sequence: TGCGCCAGCAGCGAGGGACTAGCGGGGGTCGGGGAGCTGTTTTTT. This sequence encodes CASSEGLAGVGELFF.

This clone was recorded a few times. CDR3 DNA: TGTGCCAGCAGTAAACAGGGAGTCTCACCCCTCCACTTT. Translation: CASSKQGVSPLHF. The V gene is TRBV6-2 or TRBV6-3, the J gene TRBJ1-6; a weak D match, TRBD1 (6 bases). V was trimmed by 5 bases and J by 10 bases, leaving 12 bases between them. The CDR3 covers 13 residues. Germline CDR1 MNHEY, CDR2 SVGEGT.

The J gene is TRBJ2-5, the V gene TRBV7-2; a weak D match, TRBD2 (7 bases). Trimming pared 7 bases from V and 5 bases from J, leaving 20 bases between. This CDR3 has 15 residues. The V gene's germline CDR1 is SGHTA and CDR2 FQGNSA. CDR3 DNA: TGTGCCAGCACCGAGTCGGGGGGCCTGAGGGAGACCCAGTACTTC. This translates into CASTESGGLRETQYF.

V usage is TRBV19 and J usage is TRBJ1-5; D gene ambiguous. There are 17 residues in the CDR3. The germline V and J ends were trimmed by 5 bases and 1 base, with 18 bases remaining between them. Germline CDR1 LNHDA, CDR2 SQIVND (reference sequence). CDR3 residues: CASSFLGNPRSNQPQHF. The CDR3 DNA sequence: TGTGCCAGTAGTTTTTTAGGGAATCCTCGGAGCAATCAGCCCCAGCATTTT.

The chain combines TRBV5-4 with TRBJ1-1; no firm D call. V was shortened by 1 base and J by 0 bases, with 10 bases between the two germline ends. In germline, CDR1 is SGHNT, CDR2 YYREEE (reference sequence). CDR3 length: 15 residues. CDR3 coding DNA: TGTGCCAGCAGCTTGAGCAGCACCGTGAACACTGAAGCTTTCTTT. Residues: CASSLSSTVNTEAFF.

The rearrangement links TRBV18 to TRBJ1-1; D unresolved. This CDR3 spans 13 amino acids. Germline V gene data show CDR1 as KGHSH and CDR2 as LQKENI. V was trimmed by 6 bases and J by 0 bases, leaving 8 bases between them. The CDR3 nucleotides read TGTGCCAGCTCTACGGGTCTGAACACTGAAGCTTTCTTT. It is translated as CASSTGLNTEAFF.

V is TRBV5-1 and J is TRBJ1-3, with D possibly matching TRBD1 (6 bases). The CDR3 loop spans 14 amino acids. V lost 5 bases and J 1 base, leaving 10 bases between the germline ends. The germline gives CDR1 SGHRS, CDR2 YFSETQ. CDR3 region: CASRNQGSGNTIYF. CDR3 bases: TGCGCCAGCAGGAATCAGGGGTCTGGAAACACCATATATTTT.

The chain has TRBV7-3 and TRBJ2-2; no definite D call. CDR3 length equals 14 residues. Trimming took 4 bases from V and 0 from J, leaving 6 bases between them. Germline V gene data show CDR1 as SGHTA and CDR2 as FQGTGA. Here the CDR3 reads CASSSRPNTGELFF. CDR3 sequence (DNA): TGTGCCAGCAGCTCCCGGCCGAACACCGGGGAGCTGTTTTTT.

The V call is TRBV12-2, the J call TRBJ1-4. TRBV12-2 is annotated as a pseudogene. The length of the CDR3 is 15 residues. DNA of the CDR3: TGTGCAAGTCGCTCCTCTGAGAGGGCGAGTGAAAAACTGTTTTTT. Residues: CASRSSERASEKLFF.

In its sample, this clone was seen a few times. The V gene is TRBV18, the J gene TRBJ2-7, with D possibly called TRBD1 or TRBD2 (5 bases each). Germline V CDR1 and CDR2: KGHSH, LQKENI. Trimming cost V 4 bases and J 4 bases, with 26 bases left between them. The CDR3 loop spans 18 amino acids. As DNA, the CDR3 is TGTGCCAGCTCACTACTGGGTGGGACCGACTTCGAGGGTTACGAGCAGTACGTC. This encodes CASSLLGGTDFEGYEQYV.

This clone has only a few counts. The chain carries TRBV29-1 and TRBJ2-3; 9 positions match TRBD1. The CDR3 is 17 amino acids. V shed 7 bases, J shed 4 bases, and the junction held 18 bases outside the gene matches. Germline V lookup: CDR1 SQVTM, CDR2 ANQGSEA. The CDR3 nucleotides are TGCAGCGCCCACCGACGAGACAGGGGGGTAGGCGCAGATACGCAGTATTTT. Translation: CSAHRRDRGVGADTQYF.

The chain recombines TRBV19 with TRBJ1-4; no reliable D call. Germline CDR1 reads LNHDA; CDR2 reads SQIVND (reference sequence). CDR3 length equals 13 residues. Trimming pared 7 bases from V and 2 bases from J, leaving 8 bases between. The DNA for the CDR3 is TGTGCCAGTAAGCGGCTTACTAATGAAAAACTGTTTTTT. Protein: CASKRLTNEKLFF.

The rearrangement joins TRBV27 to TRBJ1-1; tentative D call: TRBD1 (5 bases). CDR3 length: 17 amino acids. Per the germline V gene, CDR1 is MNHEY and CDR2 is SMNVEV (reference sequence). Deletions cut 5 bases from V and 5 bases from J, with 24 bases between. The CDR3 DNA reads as TGTGCCAGCAGTCTCCGAGGGGCAGGGTTGGGGGGAACTGAAGCTTTCTTT. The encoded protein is CASSLRGAGLGGTEAFF.

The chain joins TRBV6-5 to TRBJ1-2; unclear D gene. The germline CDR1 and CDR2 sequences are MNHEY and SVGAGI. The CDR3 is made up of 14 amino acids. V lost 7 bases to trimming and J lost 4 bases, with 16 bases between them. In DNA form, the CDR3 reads TGTGCCAGCACCCCATTCAGAGGATCCTATGGCTACACCTTC. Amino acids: CASTPFRGSYGYTF.

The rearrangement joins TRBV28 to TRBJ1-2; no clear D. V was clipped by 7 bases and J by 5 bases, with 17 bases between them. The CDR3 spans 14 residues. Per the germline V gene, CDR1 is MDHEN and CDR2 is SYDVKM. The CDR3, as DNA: TGTGCCAGCACCCGGTCCTCAACCTTGTATGGCTACACCTTC. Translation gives CASTRSSTLYGYTF.

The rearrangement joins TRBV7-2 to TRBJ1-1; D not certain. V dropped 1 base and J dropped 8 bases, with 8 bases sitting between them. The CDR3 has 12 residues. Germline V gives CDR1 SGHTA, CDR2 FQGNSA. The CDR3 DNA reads TGTGCCAGCAGCTTAGTTCGGGTGGAAGCTTTCTTT. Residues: CASSLVRVEAFF.

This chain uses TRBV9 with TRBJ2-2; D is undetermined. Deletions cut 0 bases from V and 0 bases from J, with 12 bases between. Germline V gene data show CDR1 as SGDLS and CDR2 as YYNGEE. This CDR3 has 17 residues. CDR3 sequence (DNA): TGTGCCAGCAGCGTAGGGGGATTGGGCGCGAACACCGGGGAGCTGTTTTTT. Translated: CASSVGGLGANTGELFF.

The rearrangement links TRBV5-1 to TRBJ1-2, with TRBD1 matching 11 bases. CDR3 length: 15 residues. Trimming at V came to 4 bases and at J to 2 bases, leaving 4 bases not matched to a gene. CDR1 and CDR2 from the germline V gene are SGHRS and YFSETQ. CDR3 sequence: CASSARDRGNYGYTF. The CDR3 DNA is TGCGCCAGCAGCGCAAGGGACAGGGGGAACTATGGCTACACCTTC.